The sequence of this T cell receptor (beta chain) was determined in a study of multiple sclerosis patients with progressive multifocal leukoencephalopathy. As to time point: before natalizumab initiation. T0 blood was collected before the first natalizumab infusion. V was cut by 0 bases and J by 4 bases, with 18 bases left in between. Germline V gene lookup returns CDR1 ENHRY and CDR2 SYGVKD. The CDR3 covers 17 residues. Profiled with immunoSEQ multiplex PCR; TCRdb holds only in-frame clones, not every one. The data contain under 40,000 clones, 75% to 90% of them singletons. Sequenced input: PBMCs. This receptor was identified in a human donor with multiple sclerosis. The chain has TRBV10-3 and TRBJ1-2, with D tentatively TRBD1 (6 bases). The CDR3 spells CAISESGETGKVYGYTF. CDR3 DNA: TGTGCCATCAGTGAGTCAGGAGAGACAGGTAAAGTCTATGGCTACACCTTC.